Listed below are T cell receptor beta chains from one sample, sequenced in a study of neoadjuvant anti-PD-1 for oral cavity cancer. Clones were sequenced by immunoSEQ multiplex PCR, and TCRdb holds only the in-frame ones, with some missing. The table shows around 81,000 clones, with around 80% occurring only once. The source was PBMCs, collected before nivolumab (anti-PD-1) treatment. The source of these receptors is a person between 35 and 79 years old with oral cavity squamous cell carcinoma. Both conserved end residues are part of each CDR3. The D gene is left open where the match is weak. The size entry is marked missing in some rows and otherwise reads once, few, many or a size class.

cdr3_aa: CASSLVGYGSSGANVLTF
cdr3_nt: TGCGCCAGCAGCTTGGTGGGGTATGGGAGCTCTGGGGCCAACGTCCTGACTTTC
d_call: -
v_call: TRBV5-1
j_call: TRBJ2-6
clone_size: -

cdr3_aa: CASSLGQQETQYF
cdr3_nt: TGTGCCAGCAGCTTGGGTCAGCAAGAGACCCAGTACTTC
d_call: -
v_call: TRBV5-6
j_call: TRBJ2-5
clone_size: -

cdr3_aa: CASSPSDFYLNTGELFF
cdr3_nt: TGTGCCAGCAGCCCATCGGACTTTTACTTGAACACCGGGGAGCTGTTTTTT
d_call: -
v_call: TRBV9
j_call: TRBJ2-2
clone_size: -

cdr3_aa: CASSPPTGDEQYF
cdr3_nt: TGTGCCAGCAGCCCGCCCACAGGGGACGAGCAGTACTTC
d_call: TRBD1
v_call: TRBV9
j_call: TRBJ2-7
clone_size: -

cdr3_aa: CASSYSMGPQSYEQYF
cdr3_nt: TGTGCCAGCAGCTACTCCATGGGACCGCAATCCTACGAGCAGTACTTC
d_call: -
v_call: TRBV5-6
j_call: TRBJ2-7
clone_size: -

cdr3_aa: CASSLGSTYQPQHF
cdr3_nt: TGTGCCAGCAGTTTGGGCAGCACTTATCAGCCCCAGCATTTT
d_call: -
v_call: TRBV28
j_call: TRBJ1-5
clone_size: -

cdr3_aa: CASSYSRYYGYTF
cdr3_nt: TGTGCCAGCAGTTACTCGCGTTACTATGGCTACACCTTC
d_call: -
v_call: TRBV6-5
j_call: TRBJ1-2
clone_size: -

cdr3_aa: CASTFHRGDYGYTF
cdr3_nt: TGTGCCAGCACATTTCACAGGGGTGACTATGGCTACACCTTC
d_call: TRBD1
v_call: TRBV2
j_call: TRBJ1-2
clone_size: -

cdr3_aa: CASSRGTAQNFGYTF
cdr3_nt: TGTGCCAGCAGTAGGGGAACAGCCCAAAATTTTGGCTACACCTTC
d_call: -
v_call: TRBV2
j_call: TRBJ1-2
clone_size: -

cdr3_aa: CASAGEAGAYEQYF
cdr3_nt: TGTGCCAGCGCAGGGGAGGCGGGAGCCTACGAGCAGTACTTC
d_call: -
v_call: TRBV7-9
j_call: TRBJ2-7
clone_size: -

cdr3_aa: CASSEKWGYNTGELFF
cdr3_nt: TGTGCCAGCAGTGAAAAGTGGGGCTACAACACCGGGGAGCTGTTTTTT
d_call: -
v_call: TRBV2
j_call: TRBJ2-2
clone_size: -

cdr3_aa: CAIKDSDQPQHF
cdr3_nt: TGTGCCATCAAGGACAGTGATCAGCCCCAGCATTTT
d_call: -
v_call: TRBV10-3
j_call: TRBJ1-5
clone_size: -

cdr3_aa: CASSYLGSLYGYTF
cdr3_nt: TGTGCCAGCAGTTACTTAGGGTCTTTATATGGCTACACCTTC
d_call: -
v_call: TRBV6-6
j_call: TRBJ1-2
clone_size: -

cdr3_aa: CAWSPMGRETQYF
cdr3_nt: TGTGCCTGGAGCCCCATGGGGCGAGAGACCCAGTACTTC
d_call: -
v_call: TRBV30
j_call: TRBJ2-5
clone_size: -

cdr3_aa: CASSPRVGDPNTEAFF
cdr3_nt: TGTGCCAGCAGTCCTCGGGTGGGGGACCCTAACACTGAAGCTTTCTTT
d_call: -
v_call: TRBV7-9
j_call: TRBJ1-1
clone_size: -

cdr3_aa: CASTEWDRLNEKLFF
cdr3_nt: TGTGCCAGCACTGAATGGGACCGCCTTAATGAAAAACTGTTTTTT
d_call: -
v_call: TRBV2
j_call: TRBJ1-4
clone_size: -

cdr3_aa: CASRITALNTEAFF
cdr3_nt: TGTGCCAGCAGGATTACCGCGCTGAACACTGAAGCTTTCTTT
d_call: -
v_call: TRBV2
j_call: TRBJ1-1
clone_size: once

cdr3_aa: CASSLEAAQVQYF
cdr3_nt: TGTGCCAGCAGCTTGGAGGCGGCCCAGGTCCAGTATTTT
d_call: -
v_call: TRBV5-6
j_call: TRBJ2-3
clone_size: -

cdr3_aa: CASRVGMYNEQFF
cdr3_nt: TGCGCCAGCAGGGTCGGGATGTACAATGAGCAGTTCTTC
d_call: -
v_call: TRBV10-2
j_call: TRBJ2-1
clone_size: -

cdr3_aa: CSVEGQGGQPQHF
cdr3_nt: TGCAGCGTTGAGGGCCAGGGAGGCCAGCCCCAGCATTTT
d_call: -
v_call: TRBV29-1
j_call: TRBJ1-5
clone_size: -

cdr3_aa: CASSLRLAVGIQYF
cdr3_nt: TGTGCCAGCAGCTTGAGGCTAGCGGTGGGGATTCAGTACTTC
d_call: TRBD2
v_call: TRBV5-5
j_call: TRBJ2-4
clone_size: -

cdr3_aa: CASSFLQVPGELFF
cdr3_nt: TGTGCCAGCAGTTTCCTACAGGTCCCCGGGGAGCTGTTTTTT
d_call: -
v_call: TRBV27
j_call: TRBJ2-2
clone_size: -

cdr3_aa: CASSLRPLAGGRGSYNEQFF
cdr3_nt: TGTGCCAGCAGCTTAAGGCCCCTAGCGGGAGGTAGAGGGTCCTACAATGAGCAGTTCTTC
d_call: TRBD2
v_call: TRBV7-3
j_call: TRBJ2-1
clone_size: once

cdr3_aa: CAWSVGGREQYF
cdr3_nt: TGTGCCTGGAGTGTAGGAGGTAGGGAGCAGTACTTC
d_call: -
v_call: TRBV30
j_call: TRBJ2-7
clone_size: -

cdr3_aa: CASSPGLAGVGEQYF
cdr3_nt: TGTGCCAGCAGTCCCGGACTAGCGGGAGTGGGGGAGCAGTACTTC
d_call: TRBD2
v_call: TRBV6-6
j_call: TRBJ2-7
clone_size: -

cdr3_aa: CASSYWGVGSNQPQHF
cdr3_nt: TGTGCCAGCAGCTACTGGGGGGTAGGGAGCAATCAGCCCCAGCATTTT
d_call: -
v_call: TRBV7-9
j_call: TRBJ1-5
clone_size: few

cdr3_aa: CASSEFRGSEWYNEQFF
cdr3_nt: TGTGCCAGCAGTGAATTTCGCGGGAGCGAGTGGTACAATGAGCAGTTCTTC
d_call: TRBD2
v_call: TRBV2
j_call: TRBJ2-1
clone_size: -

cdr3_aa: CASSNTYPGYEQYF
cdr3_nt: TGTGCCAGTAGTAATACTTACCCGGGCTACGAGCAGTACTTC
d_call: -
v_call: TRBV19
j_call: TRBJ2-7
clone_size: -

cdr3_aa: CSVEDQGWRGLHF
cdr3_nt: TGCAGCGTTGAAGATCAAGGCTGGCGGGGACTCCACTTT
d_call: -
v_call: TRBV29-1
j_call: TRBJ1-6
clone_size: once

cdr3_aa: CASSVDGPNSGNTIYF
cdr3_nt: TGTGCCAGCAGCGTAGACGGGCCGAACTCTGGAAACACCATATATTTT
d_call: -
v_call: TRBV9
j_call: TRBJ1-3
clone_size: -

cdr3_aa: CASSELGTGTYGYTF
cdr3_nt: TGTGCCAGCAGTGAATTGGGGACAGGGACCTATGGCTACACCTTC
d_call: TRBD1
v_call: TRBV6-1
j_call: TRBJ1-2
clone_size: -

cdr3_aa: CASSLVGGELFF
cdr3_nt: TGTGCTAGCAGCTTAGTAGGCGGGGAGCTGTTTTTT
d_call: -
v_call: TRBV7-7
j_call: TRBJ2-2
clone_size: -

cdr3_aa: CSAPPRETQYF
cdr3_nt: TGCAGTGCCCCCCCCAGAGAGACCCAGTACTTC
d_call: -
v_call: TRBV20-1
j_call: TRBJ2-5
clone_size: few

cdr3_aa: CASGTSAREGKGEQFF
cdr3_nt: TGTGCCAGCGGGACTAGCGCCAGGGAGGGGAAAGGTGAGCAGTTCTTC
d_call: TRBD2
v_call: TRBV2
j_call: TRBJ2-1
clone_size: -

cdr3_aa: CASSGGLQGETQYF
cdr3_nt: TGTGCCAGCAGTGGGGGGCTCCAGGGGGAGACCCAGTACTTC
d_call: -
v_call: TRBV2
j_call: TRBJ2-5
clone_size: -

cdr3_aa: CASSYSSTGGNEQYF
cdr3_nt: TGTGCCAGCAGTTACTCGTCGACAGGGGGGAACGAGCAGTACTTC
d_call: TRBD1
v_call: TRBV6-6
j_call: TRBJ2-7
clone_size: few

cdr3_aa: CASSVRGNGYGYTF
cdr3_nt: TGTGCCAGCAGTGTTCGGGGGAATGGCTATGGCTACACCTTC
d_call: -
v_call: TRBV6-1
j_call: TRBJ1-2
clone_size: -

cdr3_aa: CASSELDGSRFF
cdr3_nt: TGTGCCAGCAGTGAATTAGACGGGAGTAGGTTCTTC
d_call: -
v_call: TRBV25-1
j_call: TRBJ2-1
clone_size: -

cdr3_aa: CASSLEGGIRDTQYF
cdr3_nt: TGCGCCAGCAGCTTGGAGGGAGGGATAAGGGATACGCAGTATTTT
d_call: TRBD2
v_call: TRBV5-1
j_call: TRBJ2-3
clone_size: -

cdr3_aa: CASSAPLGAGQGSYEQYF
cdr3_nt: TGTGCCAGCAGTGCCCCTCTGGGTGCCGGACAGGGCTCCTACGAGCAGTACTTC
d_call: TRBD1
v_call: TRBV6-1
j_call: TRBJ2-7
clone_size: -

cdr3_aa: CASSESSYNEQFF
cdr3_nt: TGTGCCAGCAGCGAGAGCTCCTACAATGAGCAGTTCTTC
d_call: -
v_call: TRBV9
j_call: TRBJ2-1
clone_size: once